This entry is about one T cell receptor (beta chain). Its antigen is undetermined. This record belongs to a study of PD-1 blockade in classical Hodgkin lymphoma. Study findings and constraints: Baseline TCR diversity was reportedly lower in newly diagnosed patients than healthy donors.

The time point was: newly diagnosed, previously untreated cHL patient sample. Germline V gives CDR1 MRHNA, CDR2 SNTAGT. This CDR3 contains 17 residues. The junction had 6 bases not matched to a gene; V was cut back by 2 bases and J by 5 bases. Only in-frame clones appear in the TCRdb table, and some are missing; sequencing was by immunoSEQ multiplex PCR. The sample lists roughly 68,000 clones, approximately 93% seen once, with more than 2% in the top ten. Sequencing was done on a sample of peripheral blood mononuclear cells (PBMCs). This chain links TRBV6-4 with TRBJ2-2, with 12 bases matching TRBD2. The clonotype originates from a human donor with classical Hodgkin lymphoma. CDR3: CASSDETSGSGTGELFF. In DNA form, the CDR3 reads TGTGCCAGCAGTGACGAGACTAGCGGGAGCGGGACCGGGGAGCTGTTTTTT.